Following are 20 T cell receptor beta chains from one sample sequenced in a study of T cell responses to AZD1222 COVID-19 vaccine. Using immunoSEQ multiplex PCR, the repertoire was profiled, and TCRdb retains in-frame clones only, with some absent. The sample lists 150,000 to 200,000 clones, just over 90% occurring once. The sample was peripheral blood, taken 28 days after the second AZD1222 dose. The receptors here all came from an adult who received the AZD1222 COVID-19 vaccine.

CDR3 in amino acids: CASSQWGRKDTIYF. As DNA, the CDR3 is TGCGCCAGCAGTCAATGGGGTCGGAAGGACACCATATATTTT. The rearrangement uses TRBV23-1 and TRBJ1-3; D unresolved. TRBV23-1 is recorded as an ORF, its role being uncertain. The V and J ends lost 1 base and 8 bases respectively, with 12 bases between them. The CDR3 consists of 14 residues.

This sequence joins TRBV29-1 and TRBJ2-7, with 9 positions matching TRBD1. The CDR3 runs 13 residues. CDR1 is SQVTM, CDR2 ANQGSEA, per germline. V lost 6 bases and J lost 5; bases outside the gene matches: 8. The CDR3 DNA is TGCAGCGTCCGGGACAGGGTTTCCAACGAGCAGTACTTC. It codes for CSVRDRVSNEQYF.

The chain employs TRBV29-1 and TRBJ2-5; D is ambiguous. Germline CDR1 is SQVTM and CDR2 is ANQGSEA. V lost 6 bases and J lost 4, with 9 bases in between. The length of the CDR3 is 11 residues. Here the CDR3 reads CSVGRAETQYF. The CDR3 region has the DNA TGCAGCGTCGGAAGGGCAGAGACCCAGTACTTC.

The chain couples TRBV19 to TRBJ1-1; D unresolved. The germline gives CDR1 LNHDA, CDR2 SQIVND (reference sequence). V lost 5 bases and J lost 2, with 12 bases in between. The CDR3 contains 14 residues. The CDR3 coding sequence is TGTGCCAGTAGTCCCATGACACATAACACTGAAGCTTTCTTT. Amino acids: CASSPMTHNTEAFF.

The chain employs TRBV19 and TRBJ2-1; D is ambiguous. Germline V gene data show CDR1 as LNHDA and CDR2 as SQIVND (reference sequence). There are 13 residues in the CDR3. The V gene lost 2 bases and the J gene lost 6 bases, with 8 bases spanning the gap. The CDR3 nucleotides read TGTGCCAGTAGTATAAATAGACTCAATGAGCAGTTCTTC. It encodes CASSINRLNEQFF.

This chain uses TRBV7-3 with TRBJ2-1; no firm D call. The V gene's germline CDR1 is SGHTA and CDR2 FQGTGA. Trimming cost V 5 bases and J 7 bases, with 15 bases left between them. The CDR3 is 14 residues long. DNA of the CDR3: TGTGCCAGCAGCCCGAGTGCTTCCTGGAATGAGCAGTTCTTC. Amino acids: CASSPSASWNEQFF.

V gene TRBV29-1 combines with J gene TRBJ1-1; D is unresolved. CDR3 length: 14 residues. The V end lost 2 bases, the J end lost 1 base, and 11 bases lay between the germline ends. CDR1 and CDR2 (germline): SQVTM, ANQGSEA. The CDR3: CSVELGYGNTEAFF. CDR3 in DNA: TGCAGCGTTGAATTAGGATACGGGAACACTGAAGCTTTCTTT.

The chain uses TRBV12-3 or TRBV12-4 and TRBJ2-3, with no clear D. The CDR3 length is 13 residues. Trimming pared 5 bases from V and 2 bases from J, leaving 8 bases between. CDR3 residues: CASSLGHTDTQYF. The CDR3 nucleotides read TGTGCCAGCAGTCTAGGGCACACAGATACGCAGTATTTT.

The chain combines TRBV19 with TRBJ1-4; 7 bases fit TRBD1. Per germline, CDR1 LNHDA and CDR2 SQIVND (reference sequence). The CDR3 is 15 residues long. The ends lost 9 bases at V and 8 bases at J; junction bases unmatched: 15. The DNA of the CDR3 is TGTGCCAGCCAAAGGAGGGGGCGGCTCAACGAAAAACTGTTTTTT. Amino acid sequence: CASQRRGRLNEKLFF.

J is TRBJ1-6 and V is TRBV19; 7 bases line up with TRBD1. CDR1 is LNHDA and CDR2 is SQIVND in the germline V gene (reference sequence). V was clipped by 0 bases and J by 3 bases; unmatched bases: 5. CDR3 size: 17 residues. The CDR3 reads CASSIDGTEVYNSPLHF. CDR3 nucleotides: TGTGCCAGTAGTATAGATGGGACAGAAGTCTATAATTCACCCCTCCACTTT.

Only a few counts were recorded for this clone. The rearrangement uses TRBV30 and TRBJ2-7; 8 bases match TRBD2. V shed 0 bases, J shed 7 bases, and the junction held 8 bases outside the gene matches. Germline V lookup: CDR1 GTSNPN, CDR2 SVGIG (reference sequence). The CDR3 extends over 14 amino acids. The DNA for the CDR3 is TGTGCCTGGAGTGTTACGGGAGGGCCGAGGGAGCAGTACTTC. Translated, it gives CAWSVTGGPREQYF.

The V gene is TRBV28, the J gene TRBJ1-1; D is undetermined. Deletions cut 7 bases from V and 6 bases from J, with 15 bases between. CDR3 size: 13 residues. Germline CDR1 is MDHEN and CDR2 is SYDVKM. CDR3 residues: CASNYRPGSEAFF. CDR3 nucleotides: TGTGCCAGCAACTACCGACCGGGGTCTGAAGCTTTCTTT.

The V gene is TRBV28, the J gene TRBJ1-1; D unclear. The CDR3 loop spans 14 amino acids. V gave up 3 bases and J gave up 4 bases, with 12 bases separating them. Germline V gives CDR1 MDHEN, CDR2 SYDVKM. CDR3 region: CASSFTIWGTEAFF. The CDR3 DNA follows: TGTGCCAGCAGTTTCACCATTTGGGGCACTGAAGCTTTCTTT.

This clone showed up just once. The rearrangement uses TRBV2 and TRBJ2-3; D is unclear. V was shortened by 4 bases and J by 0 bases, with 11 bases between the two germline ends. CDR3 length equals 15 residues. Germline V lookup: CDR1 SNHLY, CDR2 FYNNEI. The CDR3 DNA reads as TGTGCCAGCAGTGTTGGAACTTCTAGCACAGATACGCAGTATTTT. Translation gives CASSVGTSSTDTQYF.

The chain joins TRBV6-1 to TRBJ2-7; TRBD2 agrees at 9 bases. J was trimmed by 7 bases and V by 3 bases; bases with no gene match: 7. The CDR3 covers 14 residues. CDR1 and CDR2 from the germline V gene are MNHNS and SASEGT. The chain's CDR3 is CASSDSGRSGEQYF. For the CDR3, the DNA is TGTGCCAGCAGTGATAGCGGGAGATCGGGTGAGCAGTACTTC.

This sequence joins TRBV23-1 and TRBJ1-3; D is perhaps TRBD1 (5 bases). Being an ORF, TRBV23-1 has a function that is uncertain. CDR3 size: 16 residues. V lost 3 bases to trimming and J lost 4 bases, with 16 bases between them. CDR3 DNA sequence: TGCGCCAGCAGTCAGGACCTAACAGGAGACGGAAACACCATATATTTT. This codes for CASSQDLTGDGNTIYF.

V usage is TRBV29-1 and J usage is TRBJ1-2; 8 nucleotides line up with TRBD1. V dropped 5 bases and J dropped 7; count of bases not matched to a gene: 12. This CDR3 is 14 amino acids long. Germline V gene sequence: CDR1 SQVTM, CDR2 ANQGSEA. This CDR3 reads CSVIYRGIPGGYTF. The CDR3 coding sequence is TGCAGCGTTATCTACAGGGGGATTCCCGGTGGCTACACCTTC.

In this sample, this clone turned up once. V gene TRBV18 combines with J gene TRBJ1-2, with 9 bases matching TRBD1. CDR1 and CDR2 (germline): KGHSH, LQKENI. J was trimmed by 4 bases and V by 3 bases; bases with no gene match: 0. The CDR3 contains 13 residues. The CDR3 nucleotides read TGTGCCAGCTCACCGGGACAGGGCTATGGCTACACCTTC. This codes for CASSPGQGYGYTF.

The genes are TRBV5-1 and TRBJ2-2; 14 bases are a match to TRBD2. With V trimmed by 4 bases and J by 1 base, 9 bases remained unmatched. This CDR3 region has 19 residues. CDR1 is SGHRS and CDR2 is YFSETQ in the germline V gene. CDR3 loop: CASSGRQGLAGENTGELFF. Written as DNA, the CDR3 is TGCGCCAGCAGCGGGCGACAGGGACTAGCGGGGGAGAACACCGGGGAGCTGTTTTTT.

The rearrangement uses TRBV29-1 and TRBJ1-1, with unresolved D. The V gene lost 7 bases and the J gene lost 3 bases, with 15 bases spanning the gap. The CDR3 loop spans 13 amino acids. CDR1 is SQVTM and CDR2 is ANQGSEA in the germline V gene. CDR3 residues: CSASQSPDTEAFF. The CDR3 coding sequence is TGCAGCGCTTCCCAGTCGCCGGACACTGAAGCTTTCTTT.